The 29 T cell receptor beta chains below all came from one sample that was sequenced in a study of cytomegalovirus exposure and HLA in healthy donors. PCR primers comprised 60 Vbeta and 13 Jbeta primers. Repertoires were generated with immunoSEQ multiplex PCR, while TCRdb's copy carries only in-frame clones and drops some. The repertoire includes some 200,000 clones, roughly 83% of them detected once, and around 0.4% sits in the top ten. The sample was PBMCs. The receptor set was obtained from a male donor in good health and CMV-seropositive.

This sequence joins TRBV19 and TRBJ2-5, with D possibly TRBD2 on 8 matching bases. This CDR3 has 18 amino acids. Between the trimmed V and J ends, which lost 4 bases and 4 bases, there was a span of 25 bases. CDR1 is LNHDA and CDR2 is SQIVND in the germline V gene (reference sequence). The CDR3 spells CASSKRQGSGGFGETQYF. The CDR3 DNA reads TGTGCCAGTAGTAAACGACAGGGAAGCGGGGGATTTGGAGAGACCCAGTACTTC.

The J gene is TRBJ2-2, the V gene TRBV19; 8 bases align to TRBD1. The CDR3 covers 14 residues. Trimming took 7 bases from V and 6 from J; bases not matched to a gene: 7. Germline values: CDR1 LNHDA, CDR2 SQIVND (reference sequence). DNA for the CDR3: TGTGCCAGTACCGCCAGGGGGCTTGCCGGGGAGCTGTTTTTT. Translated: CASTARGLAGELFF.

The chain is built from TRBV30 and TRBJ1-6; TRBD1 is a possible D gene (5 bases). In germline, CDR1 is GTSNPN, CDR2 SVGIG (reference sequence). V lost 2 bases and J lost 12, with 11 bases in between. The CDR3 covers 12 residues. CDR3 in DNA: TGTGCCTGGAGTAGACCGGGGGTACCCCTCCACTTT. It translates to CAWSRPGVPLHF.

The V call is TRBV5-6, the J call TRBJ2-7; no firm D call. Trimming shortened V by 2 bases and J by 0 bases, and 12 bases separated the two germline ends. CDR1 is SGHDT, CDR2 YYEEEE, per germline. The CDR3 covers 15 residues. CDR3 loop: CASSFRQVSSYEQYF. The CDR3 bases are TGTGCCAGCAGCTTCCGCCAGGTCAGCTCCTACGAGCAGTACTTC. Using reference TRBV5-6 and TRBJ2-7 for the parts outside the CDR3, the full variable domain is DAGVTQSPTHLIKTRGQQVTLRCSPKSGHDTVSWYQQALGQGPQFIFQYYEEEERQRGNFPDRFSGHQFPNYSSELNVNALLLGDSALYLCASSFRQVSSYEQYFGPGTRLTVT.

The chain carries TRBV14 and TRBJ1-2; 7 bases map to TRBD1. Germline lookup yields CDR1 SGHDN and CDR2 FVKESK. Germline trimming cut 2 bases from V and 7 bases from J; bases unmatched to any gene: 7. This CDR3 is 14 amino acids long. The CDR3 loop is CASSQYLRDSGYTF. The CDR3 DNA reads as TGTGCCAGCAGCCAATACCTCAGGGACAGTGGCTACACCTTC.

The rearrangement joins TRBV6-5 to TRBJ2-7; D is ambiguous. The CDR3 totals 14 residues. Deletions cut 2 bases from V and 1 base from J, with 9 bases between. Germline CDR1 reads MNHEY; CDR2 reads SVGAGI. DNA of the CDR3: TGTGCCAGCAGTTACAGCCCGGGTTCCTACGAGCAGTACTTC. It is translated as CASSYSPGSYEQYF.

This rearrangement joins TRBV28 to TRBJ2-7; D might be TRBD1 (5 bases). CDR1 and CDR2 from the germline V gene are MDHEN and SYDVKM. Between the trimmed V and J ends, which lost 4 bases and 3 bases, there was a span of 16 bases. This CDR3 spans 15 amino acids. The CDR3 here is CASSSVTRDFYEQYF. CDR3 sequence (DNA): TGTGCCAGCAGTTCCGTTACCAGGGATTTCTACGAGCAGTACTTC.

This rearrangement joins TRBV5-5 to TRBJ2-7; possible D gene TRBD1, 6 bases. Trimming shortened V by 4 bases and J by 6 bases, and 8 bases separated the two germline ends. This CDR3 contains 11 residues. CDR1 and CDR2 (germline): SGHKS, YYEKEE (reference sequence). DNA of the CDR3: TGTGCCAGCAGCCCAGGGGTCGAGCAGTACTTC. Translated, it gives CASSPGVEQYF.

On this clone: At one of its ends the junction is not consistent with the germline gene, which may arise from a read error. This chain connects TRBV28 to TRBJ1-1; no clear D gene. CDR3 length equals 11 residues. CDR1 and CDR2 (germline): MDHEN, SYDVKM. The chain's CDR3 is CASRITTEAFF. The CDR3 DNA reads as TGTGCCAGCAGGATAACCACTGAAGCCTTCTTT.

This clone was counted once. CDR3 bases: TGTGCCAGCAGGGCGGGGACTAGCGGCACCTACGAGCAGTACTTC. This encodes CASRAGTSGTYEQYF. The V call is TRBV2, the J call TRBJ2-7; TRBD2 matches 11 bases. The germline gives CDR1 SNHLY, CDR2 FYNNEI. Unmatched junction bases numbered 6, after V lost 6 bases and J lost 2 bases. The CDR3 sequence is 15 residues long.

V usage is TRBV7-3 and J usage is TRBJ1-1; a possible D gene is TRBD1 (5 bases). The length of the CDR3 is 17 residues. Trimming stripped 2 bases from V and 4 bases from J, with 20 bases between. CDR1 and CDR2 from the germline V gene are SGHTA and FQGTGA. CDR3 DNA sequence: TGTGCCAGCAGCTTACTCCCGGCCGAGGGGAGGGTCACTGAAGCTTTCTTT. This codes for CASSLLPAEGRVTEAFF.

The J gene is TRBJ2-7, the V gene TRBV27, with D perhaps matching TRBD2 (6 bases). The CDR3 has 15 amino acids. The germline CDR1 and CDR2 sequences are MNHEY and SMNVEV (reference sequence). V was cut by 2 bases and J by 1 base, with 12 bases left in between. The CDR3 protein is CASSLTPGLSYEQYF. Written as DNA, the CDR3 is TGTGCCAGCAGTTTAACTCCGGGACTTTCCTACGAGCAGTACTTC.

This clone showed up just a few times. The chain joins TRBV29-1 to TRBJ2-5, with D possibly being TRBD1 (6 bases). The CDR3 length is 13 residues. V lost 7 bases and J lost 4, with 16 bases in between. Germline V gene data show CDR1 as SQVTM and CDR2 as ANQGSEA. The CDR3 DNA reads TGCAGCGGGGGGCAGGGGTACCGAGAGACCCAGTACTTC. Amino acids: CSGGQGYRETQYF. Using reference TRBV29-1 and TRBJ2-5 for the parts outside the CDR3, the full variable domain is SAVISQKPSRDICQRGTSLTIQCQVDSQVTMMFWYRQQPGQSLTLIATANQGSEATYESGFVIDKFPISRPNLTFSTLTVSNMSPEDSSIYLCSGGQGYRETQYFGPGTRLLVL.

The chain recombines TRBV2 with TRBJ1-5; a weak D match, TRBD1 (6 bases). V lost 6 bases and J lost 3, with 15 bases in between. Germline V CDR1 and CDR2: SNHLY, FYNNEI. The CDR3 runs 15 residues. The CDR3 spells CASRSQRTVNQPQHF. The CDR3 region has the DNA TGTGCCAGCAGGAGCCAGCGGACAGTCAATCAGCCCCAGCATTTT.

The chain joins TRBV29-1 to TRBJ2-7; 9 positions match TRBD2. The V and J ends lost 5 bases and 3 bases, in that order; junction bases with no gene match: 17. This CDR3 is built from 17 residues. Germline V lookup: CDR1 SQVTM, CDR2 ANQGSEA. CDR3 region: CSVIHLPSGRPFYEQYF. The CDR3 DNA reads as TGCAGCGTTATACATTTGCCCAGCGGGAGGCCATTCTACGAGCAGTACTTC.

This clone has just a few counts. The junction shows a germline mismatch at one end, possibly a read error. This rearrangement joins TRBV19 to TRBJ1-2, with D possibly TRBD1 on 5 matching bases. Germline V gene sequence: CDR1 LNHDA, CDR2 SQIVND (reference sequence). This CDR3 contains 15 residues. CDR3 bases: TGTGCCAGTAGTCTAGATGACAGCCGTTCCAACGGCTACACCTTC. This gives the protein CASSLDDSRSNGYTF.

This clone was seen only once. The chain recombines TRBV7-6 with TRBJ1-1, with 8 bases matching TRBD1. The CDR3 consists of 13 residues. J was trimmed by 6 bases and V by 3 bases; bases with no gene match: 3. In germline, CDR1 is SGHVS, CDR2 FNYEAQ. The CDR3: CASSFQGASEAFF. As DNA, the CDR3 is TGTGCCAGCAGCTTCCAGGGGGCTTCTGAAGCTTTCTTT. The full variable domain, its missing parts supplied by reference TRBV7-6 and TRBJ1-1, is GAGVSQSPRYKVTKRGQDVALRCDPISGHVSLYWYRQALGQGPEFLTYFNYEAQQDKSGLPNDRFSAERPEGSISTLTIQRTEQRDSAMYRCASSFQGASEAFFGQGTRLTVV.

The chain joins TRBV7-3 to TRBJ2-3; no definite D call. CDR1 is SGHTA, CDR2 FQGTGA, per germline. The CDR3 totals 13 residues. Trimming removed 1 base at V and 6 bases at J, with 8 bases between. The CDR3 region has the DNA TGTGCCAGCAGCTTAATCAGATCGGATACGCAGTATTTT. Its translation: CASSLIRSDTQYF.

The chain joins TRBV4-1 to TRBJ2-7; 9 nucleotides match TRBD1. The germline V gene has CDR1 MGHRA and CDR2 YSYEKL. CDR3 length: 16 amino acids. The V gene end was trimmed by 3 bases and the J gene end by 2 bases; junction bases not matched to a gene: 8. CDR3 sequence: CASSHHGTGSTYEQYF. CDR3 DNA: TGCGCCAGCAGCCACCACGGGACAGGGTCAACCTACGAGCAGTACTTC.

This clone came up once. The chain carries TRBV6-1 and TRBJ2-1, with TRBD2 matching over 8 bases. Germline V CDR1 and CDR2: MNHNS, SASEGT. J lost 3 bases, V lost 8 bases, and 9 bases had no gene match. This CDR3 comprises 15 residues. The CDR3 DNA is TGTGCCAGCTCTGAGATCGGGACTAGCTACAATGAGCAGTTCTTC. Translating gives CASSEIGTSYNEQFF.

This chain uses TRBV7-6 with TRBJ2-3; the match to TRBD2 covers 9 bases. The CDR3 totals 16 residues. V lost 1 base, J lost 2 bases, and 4 bases stayed unmatched. Per the germline V gene, CDR1 is SGHVS and CDR2 is FNYEAQ. The CDR3: CASSLGAGGFTDTQYF. CDR3 DNA: TGTGCCAGCAGCTTAGGGGCGGGAGGGTTCACAGATACGCAGTATTTT.

This rearrangement joins TRBV30 to TRBJ1-1; 7 bases map to TRBD1. Germline V gene sequence: CDR1 GTSNPN, CDR2 SVGIG (reference sequence). This CDR3 is built from 14 residues. After removal of 4 bases from V and 4 bases from J, the junction contained 9 bases not matched to a gene. The CDR3 spells CAWMGRQGGTEAFF. The CDR3 nucleotides read TGTGCCTGGATGGGGCGGCAGGGGGGCACTGAAGCTTTCTTT.

The chain joins TRBV6-1 to TRBJ1-3; D not resolved. V lost 6 bases, J lost 4 bases, and 13 bases lay in between. Looked up from germline, CDR1 is MNHNS and CDR2 is SASEGT. The CDR3 has 14 amino acids. CDR3 nucleotides: TGTGCCAGCAGGGAATCGTACGGGGGAAACACCATATATTTT. It is translated as CASRESYGGNTIYF.

V gene TRBV10-3 combines with J gene TRBJ2-2; D not certain. The length of the CDR3 is 15 residues. With 4 bases removed from V and 0 bases from J, the gap between germline ends came to 9 bases. The germline V gene encodes CDR1 ENHRY and CDR2 SYGVKD. CDR3 nucleotides: TGTGCCATCAGTGGGCGTCAGGCGAACACCGGGGAGCTGTTTTTT. Encoded protein: CAISGRQANTGELFF.

J is TRBJ2-7 and V is TRBV4-3, with 7 positions matching TRBD2. The CDR3 sequence is 16 residues long. CDR1 LGHNA and CDR2 YSLEER come from the germline V gene. J lost 6 bases, V lost 2 bases, and 13 bases had no gene match. The CDR3 reads CASSQRVVGGGSEQYF. In DNA form, the CDR3 reads TGCGCCAGCAGCCAACGAGTGGTGGGCGGGGGAAGCGAGCAGTACTTC.

The genes are TRBV5-1 and TRBJ2-1; D is ambiguous. Germline CDR1 SGHRS, CDR2 YFSETQ. V lost 1 base and J 5 bases, leaving 7 bases between the germline ends. The CDR3 loop spans 13 amino acids. The CDR3 DNA reads TGCGCCAGCAGCTTGCCACCTAACAATGAGCAGTTCTTC. Translated, it gives CASSLPPNNEQFF.

This clone was observed a few times. The rearrangement links TRBV7-9 to TRBJ2-7; 9 bases match TRBD2. Germline V gene sequence: CDR1 SEHNR, CDR2 FQNEAQ (reference sequence). The junction had 4 bases not matched to a gene; V was cut back by 1 base and J by 3 bases. CDR3 size: 15 residues. CDR3 nucleotides: TGTGCCAGCAGCTTAGGGACTAGCGTTGTCTACGAGCAGTACTTC. This codes for CASSLGTSVVYEQYF.

The genes are TRBV5-6 and TRBJ2-2, with no clear D. Looked up from germline, CDR1 is SGHDT and CDR2 is YYEEEE. The CDR3 runs to 15 residues. The germline V and J ends were trimmed by 0 bases and 3 bases, with 9 bases remaining between them. CDR3 bases: TGTGCCAGCAGCTTGGTTCGGGTGTACACCGGGGAGCTGTTTTTT. Protein sequence: CASSLVRVYTGELFF.

The chain uses TRBV5-1 and TRBJ2-5; maybe TRBD2 (7 bases). CDR1 and CDR2 (germline): SGHRS, YFSETQ. Trimming shortened V by 4 bases and J by 5 bases, and 21 bases separated the two germline ends. The CDR3 extends over 16 amino acids. DNA of the CDR3: TGCGCCAGCAGCCCTCTTCTAGGGGGGGGCAGGGAGACCCAGTACTTC. It yields the protein CASSPLLGGGRETQYF.